Below, 6 T cell receptor beta chains from the same sample are listed, as sequenced in a study of cytomegalovirus exposure and HLA in healthy donors. The PCR had 60 Vbeta and 13 Jbeta primers. Measured with immunoSEQ multiplex PCR; TCRdb has only the in-frame clones, and not every one. The sample includes roughly 35,000 clones. Sequencing was carried out using PBMCs. These receptors all come from a woman between 40 and 50 years old in good health and CMV-seropositive.

By frequency, this clone registers medium-sized (0.01 to 0.1%). V gene TRBV5-6 combines with J gene TRBJ2-7, with TRBD1 matching over 7 bases. Germline trimming cut 4 bases from V and 0 bases from J; bases unmatched to any gene: 4. The CDR3 consists of 14 residues. CDR1 is SGHDT and CDR2 is YYEEEE in the germline V gene. The CDR3 DNA is TGTGCCAGCAGCCTACAGGGGCACTCCTACGAGCAGTACTTC. Its protein is CASSLQGHSYEQYF.

The chain uses TRBV2 and TRBJ2-4, with TRBD2 as a possible D gene (6 bases). Germline V gene sequence: CDR1 SNHLY, CDR2 FYNNEI. Trimming took 10 bases from V and 5 from J, leaving 9 bases between them. The CDR3 has 11 residues. In DNA form, the CDR3 reads TGTGCCAACGGGAGAGAAAACATTCAGTACTTC. Translated, it gives CANGRENIQYF. Full variable domain (remainder filled in from reference TRBV2 and TRBJ2-4): EPEVTQTPSHQVTQMGQEVILRCVPISNHLYFYWYRQILGQKVEFLVSFYNNEISEKSEIFDDQFSVERPDGSNFTLKIRSTKLEDSAMYFCANGRENIQYFGAGTRLSVL.

This chain uses TRBV4-2 with TRBJ2-3; 14 bases fit TRBD2. Unmatched junction bases numbered 5, after V lost 0 bases and J lost 9 bases. CDR3 size: 16 residues. Germline lookup yields CDR1 LGHNA and CDR2 YNFKEQ. In DNA, the CDR3 is TGTGCCAGCAGCCAAGATGGGACTAGCGGGAGTAGGACGCAGTATTTT. Amino acid sequence: CASSQDGTSGSRTQYF.

The DNA of the CDR3 is TGTGCCTGGAGCCTCGGAGCTAACACTGAAGCTTTCTTT. As protein: CAWSLGANTEAFF. The chain has TRBV30 and TRBJ1-1; D unclear. V gave up 3 bases and J gave up 2 bases, with 10 bases separating them. The CDR3 contains 13 residues. Germline V gene data show CDR1 as GTSNPN and CDR2 as SVGIG (reference sequence).

This rearrangement joins TRBV7-2 to TRBJ2-3, with D tentatively TRBD2 (6 bases). The CDR3 totals 16 residues. CDR1 and CDR2 from the germline V gene are SGHTA and FQGNSA. With 2 bases removed from V and 7 bases from J, the gap between germline ends came to 19 bases. This CDR3 is CASSLNPSGTRNTQYF. The CDR3 DNA follows: TGTGCCAGCAGCTTAAACCCGTCGGGGACTCGAAATACGCAGTATTTT.

About this clone itself: Its ends do not fully match the called genes, so a read error is possible. This chain links TRBV18 with TRBJ2-5; D not certain. Germline lookup yields CDR1 KGHSH and CDR2 LQKENI. This CDR3 region has 16 residues. CDR3 amino acids: CASSPGSLTYQENQYF. CDR3 DNA: TGTGCCAGCTCACCGGGCAGCTTAACGTACCAAGAGAACCAGTACTTC.